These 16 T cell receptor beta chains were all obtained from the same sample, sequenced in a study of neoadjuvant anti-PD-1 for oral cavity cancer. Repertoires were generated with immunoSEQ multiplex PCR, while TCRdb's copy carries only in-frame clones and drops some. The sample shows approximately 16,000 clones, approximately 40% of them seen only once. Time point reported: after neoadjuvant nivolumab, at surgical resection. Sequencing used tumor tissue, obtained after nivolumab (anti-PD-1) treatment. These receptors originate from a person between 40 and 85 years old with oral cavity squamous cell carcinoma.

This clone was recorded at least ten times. The CDR3 is CASIGLAGEGTGELFF. CDR3 in DNA: TGTGCCAGTATCGGACTAGCGGGGGAGGGCACCGGGGAGCTGTTTTTT. V and J are TRBV19 and TRBJ2-2; 13 bases align to TRBD2. Germline values: CDR1 LNHDA, CDR2 SQIVND (reference sequence). Trimming removed 7 bases from V and 4 bases from J; junction bases left unmatched: 6. The CDR3 consists of 16 residues.

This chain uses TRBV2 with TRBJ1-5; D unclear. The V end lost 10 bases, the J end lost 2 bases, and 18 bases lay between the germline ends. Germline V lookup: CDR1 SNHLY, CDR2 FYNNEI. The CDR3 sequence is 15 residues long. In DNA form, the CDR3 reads TGTGCCACCCGAGGAGGGTCTGGAGGCAATCAGCCCCAGCATTTT. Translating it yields CATRGGSGGNQPQHF.

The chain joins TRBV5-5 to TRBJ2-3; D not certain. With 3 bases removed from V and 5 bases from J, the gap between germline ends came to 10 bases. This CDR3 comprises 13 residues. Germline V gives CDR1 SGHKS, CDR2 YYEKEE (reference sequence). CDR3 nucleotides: TGTGCCAGCAGCTCTGGAGACGGAGATACGCAGTATTTT. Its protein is CASSSGDGDTQYF.

CDR3: CASSSTTSGGAYEQYF. The CDR3 DNA reads as TGTGCCAGCAGCTCAACGACTAGCGGGGGGGCTTACGAGCAGTACTTC. The chain uses TRBV7-9 and TRBJ2-7, with 14 bases aligning to TRBD2. J was trimmed by 4 bases and V by 4 bases; bases with no gene match: 6. The length of the CDR3 is 16 residues. Germline values: CDR1 SEHNR, CDR2 FQNEAQ (reference sequence).

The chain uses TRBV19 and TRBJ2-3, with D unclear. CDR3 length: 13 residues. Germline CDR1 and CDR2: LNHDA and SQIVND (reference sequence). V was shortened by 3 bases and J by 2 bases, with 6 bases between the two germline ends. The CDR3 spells CASSILDTDTQYF. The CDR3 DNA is TGTGCCAGTAGTATTCTGGACACAGATACGCAGTATTTT.

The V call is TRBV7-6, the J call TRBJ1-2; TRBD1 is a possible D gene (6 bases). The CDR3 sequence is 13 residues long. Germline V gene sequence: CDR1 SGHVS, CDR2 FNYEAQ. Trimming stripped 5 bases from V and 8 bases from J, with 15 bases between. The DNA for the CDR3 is TGTGCCAGCAGCCCGTCGACAGGCCGCGGCTACACCTTC. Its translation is CASSPSTGRGYTF.

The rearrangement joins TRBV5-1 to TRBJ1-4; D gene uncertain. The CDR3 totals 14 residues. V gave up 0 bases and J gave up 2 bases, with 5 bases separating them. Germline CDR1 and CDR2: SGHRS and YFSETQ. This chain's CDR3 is CASSLGQTNEKLFF. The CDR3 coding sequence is TGCGCCAGCAGCTTGGGGCAGACTAATGAAAAACTGTTTTTT.

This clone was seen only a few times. In nucleotides, the CDR3 is TGTGCCAGCAGTTTAGGTCCCCCAGGGTCCATTTCGTCCTACGAGCAGTACTTC. This sequence encodes CASSLGPPGSISSYEQYF. The V call is TRBV27, the J call TRBJ2-7, with D perhaps TRBD1 (5 bases). The CDR3 is made up of 18 amino acids. Trimming left V 2 bases short and J 1 base short, with 21 bases between. Germline CDR1 and CDR2: MNHEY and SMNVEV (reference sequence).

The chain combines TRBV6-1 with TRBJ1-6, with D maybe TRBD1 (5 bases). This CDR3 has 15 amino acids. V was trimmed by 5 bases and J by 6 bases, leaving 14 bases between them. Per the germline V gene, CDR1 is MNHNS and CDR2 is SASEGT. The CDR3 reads CASSSLGPINSPLHF. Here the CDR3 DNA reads TGTGCCAGCAGTAGTCTGGGACCGATTAATTCACCCCTCCACTTT.

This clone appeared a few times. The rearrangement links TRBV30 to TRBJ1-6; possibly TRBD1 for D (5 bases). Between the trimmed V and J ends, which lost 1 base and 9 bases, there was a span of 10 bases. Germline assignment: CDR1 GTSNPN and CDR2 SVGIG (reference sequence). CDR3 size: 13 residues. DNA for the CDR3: TGTGCCTGGAGTGGGGGGAGGGGTTCACCCCTCCACTTT. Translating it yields CAWSGGRGSPLHF.

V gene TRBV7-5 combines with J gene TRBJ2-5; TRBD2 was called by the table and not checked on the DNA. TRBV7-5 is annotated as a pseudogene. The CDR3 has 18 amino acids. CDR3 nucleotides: TGTGCCAGAAGCCCACGGACTAGCGGGGGGCGCCCGGGAGAGACCCAGTACTTC. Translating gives CARSPRTSGGRPGETQYF.

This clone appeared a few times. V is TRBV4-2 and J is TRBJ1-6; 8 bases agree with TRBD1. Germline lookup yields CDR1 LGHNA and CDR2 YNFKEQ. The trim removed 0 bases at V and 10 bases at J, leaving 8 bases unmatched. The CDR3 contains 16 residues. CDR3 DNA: TGTGCCAGCAGCCAAGATCCCCAGGGGGCGCGATCACCCCTCCACTTT. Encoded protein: CASSQDPQGARSPLHF.

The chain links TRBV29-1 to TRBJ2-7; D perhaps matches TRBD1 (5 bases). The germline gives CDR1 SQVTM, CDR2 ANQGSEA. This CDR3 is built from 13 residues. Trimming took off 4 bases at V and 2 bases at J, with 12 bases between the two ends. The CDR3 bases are TGCAGCGTTGGAAGCGACAGAGCCTACGAGCAGTACTTC. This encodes CSVGSDRAYEQYF.

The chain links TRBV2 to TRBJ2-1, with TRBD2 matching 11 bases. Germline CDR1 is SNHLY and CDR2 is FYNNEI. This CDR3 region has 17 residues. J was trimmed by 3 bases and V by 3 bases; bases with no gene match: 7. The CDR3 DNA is TGTGCCAGCAGTGAGGGTAGCGGGGGGGCCTACTACAATGAGCAGTTCTTC. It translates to CASSEGSGGAYYNEQFF.

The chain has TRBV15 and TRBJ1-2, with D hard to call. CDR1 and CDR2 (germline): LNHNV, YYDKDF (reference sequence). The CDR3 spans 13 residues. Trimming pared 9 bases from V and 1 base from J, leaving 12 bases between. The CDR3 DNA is TGTGCCACAACAAGCGGACTTAACTATGGCTACACCTTC. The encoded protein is CATTSGLNYGYTF. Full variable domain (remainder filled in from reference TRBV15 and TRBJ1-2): DAMVIQNPRYQVTQFGKPVTLSCSQTLNHNVMYWYQQKSSQAPKLLFHYYDKDFNNEADTPDNFQSRRPNTSFCFLDIRSPGLGDTAMYLCATTSGLNYGYTFGSGTRLTVV.

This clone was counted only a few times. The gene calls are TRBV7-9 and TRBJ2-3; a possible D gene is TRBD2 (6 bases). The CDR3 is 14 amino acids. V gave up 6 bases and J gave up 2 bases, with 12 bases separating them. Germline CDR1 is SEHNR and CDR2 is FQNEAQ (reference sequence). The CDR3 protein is CASRTRGITDTQYF. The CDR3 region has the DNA TGTGCCAGCAGAACTCGGGGGATCACAGATACGCAGTATTTT.